Sequencing of this TCR beta chain was carried out in a study of post-analysis software for immune sequencing data. Overall study findings and caveats: Controls had lower frequencies than patients of about five TRBV segments, which included TRBV5-6, TRBV5-1 and TRBV20-1.

CDR1 KGHSH and CDR2 LQKENI come from the germline V gene. The CDR3 sequence is 15 residues long. The V gene lost 2 bases and the J gene lost 2 bases, with 10 bases spanning the gap. Prepared libraries of TCR beta cDNA carried unique molecular identifiers. One entry per CDR3 protein results from TCRdb running MiXCR on the PCR reads. The table includes 750,000 to 950,000 distinct CDR3 sequences, 53% detected once. With respect to this clonotype: Antigen specificity is unknown.

The clonotype was recovered from a girl aged 10-17 years with multiple sclerosis. The genes are TRBV18 and TRBJ1-5; D ambiguous. The material sequenced was blood. CDR3 bases: TGTGCCAGCTCACCAGGCCTGGGTGGCAATCAGCCCCAGCATTTT. It encodes CASSPGLGGNQPQHF.